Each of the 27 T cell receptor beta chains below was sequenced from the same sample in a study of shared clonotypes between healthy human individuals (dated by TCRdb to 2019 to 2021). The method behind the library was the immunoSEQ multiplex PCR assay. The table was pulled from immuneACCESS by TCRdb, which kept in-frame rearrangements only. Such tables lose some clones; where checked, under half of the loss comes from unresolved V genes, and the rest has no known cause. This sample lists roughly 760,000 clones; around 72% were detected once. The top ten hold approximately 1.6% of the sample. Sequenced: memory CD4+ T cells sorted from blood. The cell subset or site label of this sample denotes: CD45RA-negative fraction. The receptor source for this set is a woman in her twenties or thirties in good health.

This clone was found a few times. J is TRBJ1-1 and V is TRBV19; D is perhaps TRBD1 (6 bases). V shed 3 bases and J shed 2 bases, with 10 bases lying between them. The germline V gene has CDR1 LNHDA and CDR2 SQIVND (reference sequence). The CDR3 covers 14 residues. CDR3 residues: CASSIKGVNTEAFF. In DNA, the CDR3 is TGTGCCAGTAGTATTAAGGGGGTTAACACTGAAGCTTTCTTT.

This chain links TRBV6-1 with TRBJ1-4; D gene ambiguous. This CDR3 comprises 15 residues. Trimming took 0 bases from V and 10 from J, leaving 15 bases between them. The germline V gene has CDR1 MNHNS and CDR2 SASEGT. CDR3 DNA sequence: TGTGCCAGCAGTGAAGCGACCAGTAGCCGAGGAAAACTGTTTTTT. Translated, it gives CASSEATSSRGKLFF.

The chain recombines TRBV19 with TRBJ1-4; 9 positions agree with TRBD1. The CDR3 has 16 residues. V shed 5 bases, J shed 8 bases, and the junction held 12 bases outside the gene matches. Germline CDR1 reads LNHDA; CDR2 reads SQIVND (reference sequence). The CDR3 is CASSPLTGTGREKLFF. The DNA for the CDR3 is TGTGCCAGTAGTCCACTTACCGGGACAGGGAGAGAAAAACTGTTTTTT.

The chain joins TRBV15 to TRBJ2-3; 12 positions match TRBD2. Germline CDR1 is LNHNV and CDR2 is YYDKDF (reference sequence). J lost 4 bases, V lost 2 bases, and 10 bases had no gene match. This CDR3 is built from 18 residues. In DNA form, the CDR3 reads TGTGCCACCAGCAGAAAAGGACGACTAGCGGGAGTTCCAGATACGCAGTATTTT. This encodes CATSRKGRLAGVPDTQYF.

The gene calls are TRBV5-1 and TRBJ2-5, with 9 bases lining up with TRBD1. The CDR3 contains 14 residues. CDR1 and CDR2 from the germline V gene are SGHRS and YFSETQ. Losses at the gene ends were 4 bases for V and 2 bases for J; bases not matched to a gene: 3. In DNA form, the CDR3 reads TGCGCCAGCAGCCCGGACAGGGGACAAGAGACCCAGTACTTC. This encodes CASSPDRGQETQYF.

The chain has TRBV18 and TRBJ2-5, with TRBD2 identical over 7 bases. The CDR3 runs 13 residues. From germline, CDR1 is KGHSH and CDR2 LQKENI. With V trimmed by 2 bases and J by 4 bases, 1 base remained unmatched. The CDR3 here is CASSPGEGETQYF. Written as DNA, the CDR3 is TGTGCCAGCTCACCAGGGGAGGGAGAGACCCAGTACTTC.

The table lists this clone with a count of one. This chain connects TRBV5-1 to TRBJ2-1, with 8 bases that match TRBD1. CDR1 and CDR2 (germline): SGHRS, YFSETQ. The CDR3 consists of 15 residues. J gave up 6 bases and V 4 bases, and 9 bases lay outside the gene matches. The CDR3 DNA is TGCGCCAGCAGCGGAATATCAACAGGGGGCAATGAGCAGTTCTTC. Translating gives CASSGISTGGNEQFF.

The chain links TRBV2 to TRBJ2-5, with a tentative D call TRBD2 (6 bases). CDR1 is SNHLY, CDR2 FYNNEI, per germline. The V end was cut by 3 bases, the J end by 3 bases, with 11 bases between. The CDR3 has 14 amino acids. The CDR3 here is CASSELAQEETQYF. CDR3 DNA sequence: TGTGCCAGCAGTGAGCTAGCGCAAGAAGAGACCCAGTACTTC.

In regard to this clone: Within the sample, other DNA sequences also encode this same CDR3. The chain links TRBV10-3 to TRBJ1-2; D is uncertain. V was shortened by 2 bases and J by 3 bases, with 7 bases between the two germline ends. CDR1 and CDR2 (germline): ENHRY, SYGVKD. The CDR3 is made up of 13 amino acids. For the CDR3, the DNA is TGTGCCATCAGTGAGGGACGTGACTATGGCTACACCTTC. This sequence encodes CAISEGRDYGYTF.

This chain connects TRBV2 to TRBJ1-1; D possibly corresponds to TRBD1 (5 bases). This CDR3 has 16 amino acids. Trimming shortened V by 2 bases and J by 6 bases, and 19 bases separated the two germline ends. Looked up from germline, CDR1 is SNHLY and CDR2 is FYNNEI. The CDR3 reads CASSETGGGRGSEAFF. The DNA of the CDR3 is TGTGCCAGCAGTGAAACGGGCGGGGGAAGGGGCTCTGAAGCTTTCTTT.

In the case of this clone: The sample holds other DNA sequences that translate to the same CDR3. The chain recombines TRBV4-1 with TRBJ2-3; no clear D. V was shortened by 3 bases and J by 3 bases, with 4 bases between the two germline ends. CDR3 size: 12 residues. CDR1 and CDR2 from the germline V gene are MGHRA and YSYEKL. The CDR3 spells CASSQVTDTQYF. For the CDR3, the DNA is TGCGCCAGCAGCCAGGTGACAGATACGCAGTATTTT.

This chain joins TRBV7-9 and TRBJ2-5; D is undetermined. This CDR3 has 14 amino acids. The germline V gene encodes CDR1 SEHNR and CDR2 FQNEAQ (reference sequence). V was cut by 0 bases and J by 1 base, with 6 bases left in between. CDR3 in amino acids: CASSLATTQETQYF. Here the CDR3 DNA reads TGTGCCAGCAGCTTAGCGACGACCCAAGAGACCCAGTACTTC.

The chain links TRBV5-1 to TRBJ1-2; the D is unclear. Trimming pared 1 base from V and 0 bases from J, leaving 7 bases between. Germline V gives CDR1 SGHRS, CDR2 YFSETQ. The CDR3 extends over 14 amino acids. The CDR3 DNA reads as TGCGCCAGCAGCTTGCTCGAAACTAACTATGGCTACACCTTC. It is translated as CASSLLETNYGYTF.

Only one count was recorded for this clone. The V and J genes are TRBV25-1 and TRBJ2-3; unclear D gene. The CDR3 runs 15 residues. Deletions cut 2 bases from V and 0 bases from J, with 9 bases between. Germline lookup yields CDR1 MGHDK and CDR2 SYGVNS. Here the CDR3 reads CASSELGLSTDTQYF. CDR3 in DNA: TGTGCCAGCAGTGAACTAGGTCTTAGCACAGATACGCAGTATTTT.

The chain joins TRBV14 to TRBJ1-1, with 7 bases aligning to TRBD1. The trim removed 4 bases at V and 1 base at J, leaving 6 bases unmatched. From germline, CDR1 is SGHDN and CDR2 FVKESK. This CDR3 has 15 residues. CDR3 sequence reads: CASSRRQGGNTEAFF. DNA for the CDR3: TGTGCCAGCAGCCGTAGACAGGGTGGGAACACTGAAGCTTTCTTT.

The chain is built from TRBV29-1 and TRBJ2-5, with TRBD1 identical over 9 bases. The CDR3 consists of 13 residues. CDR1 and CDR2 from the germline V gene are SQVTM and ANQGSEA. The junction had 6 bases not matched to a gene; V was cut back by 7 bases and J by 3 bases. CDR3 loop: CSAYRGREETQYF. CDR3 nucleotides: TGCAGCGCGTACAGGGGGCGCGAAGAGACCCAGTACTTC.

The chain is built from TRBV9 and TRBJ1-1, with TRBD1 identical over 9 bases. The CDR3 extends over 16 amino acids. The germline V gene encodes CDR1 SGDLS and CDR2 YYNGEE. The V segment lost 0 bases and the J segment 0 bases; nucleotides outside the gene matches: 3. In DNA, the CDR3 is TGTGCCAGCAGCGTAGCTGGGACAGGGTTGAACACTGAAGCTTTCTTT. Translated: CASSVAGTGLNTEAFF.

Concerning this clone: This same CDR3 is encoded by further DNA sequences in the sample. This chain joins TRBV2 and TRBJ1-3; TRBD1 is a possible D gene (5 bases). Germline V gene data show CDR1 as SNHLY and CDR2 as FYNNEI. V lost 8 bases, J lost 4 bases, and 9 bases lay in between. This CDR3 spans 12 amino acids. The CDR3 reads CASADRGNTIYF. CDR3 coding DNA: TGTGCCAGCGCCGACAGAGGAAACACCATATATTTT.

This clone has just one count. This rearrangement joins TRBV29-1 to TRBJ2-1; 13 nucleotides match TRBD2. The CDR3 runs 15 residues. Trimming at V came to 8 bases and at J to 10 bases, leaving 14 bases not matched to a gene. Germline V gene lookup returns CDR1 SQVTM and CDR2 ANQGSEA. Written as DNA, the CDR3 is TGCAGCTGCAGAAAGCCGGGACTAGCGGGAAGGGAGCAGTTCTTC. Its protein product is CSCRKPGLAGREQFF.

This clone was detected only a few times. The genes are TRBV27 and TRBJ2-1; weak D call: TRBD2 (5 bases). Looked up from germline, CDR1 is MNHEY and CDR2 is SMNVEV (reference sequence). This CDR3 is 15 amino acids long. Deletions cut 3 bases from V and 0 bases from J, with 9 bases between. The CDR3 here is CASSLRVSSYNEQFF. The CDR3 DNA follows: TGTGCCAGCAGTTTGAGGGTGAGCTCCTACAATGAGCAGTTCTTC.

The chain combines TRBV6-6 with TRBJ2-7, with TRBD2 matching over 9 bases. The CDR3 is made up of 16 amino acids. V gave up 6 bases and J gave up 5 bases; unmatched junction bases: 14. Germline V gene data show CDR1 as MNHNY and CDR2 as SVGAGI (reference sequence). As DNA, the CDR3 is TGTGCCAGCAGACGGATAGCGGGAGAGGTCGGAAACGAGCAGTACTTC. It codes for CASRRIAGEVGNEQYF.

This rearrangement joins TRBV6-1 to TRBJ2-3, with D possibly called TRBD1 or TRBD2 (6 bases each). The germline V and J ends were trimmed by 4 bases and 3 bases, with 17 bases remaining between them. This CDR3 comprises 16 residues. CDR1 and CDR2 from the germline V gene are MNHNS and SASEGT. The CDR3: CASSGLTGRSTDTQYF. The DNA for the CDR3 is TGTGCCAGCAGTGGCCTCACAGGGAGGAGTACAGATACGCAGTATTTT.

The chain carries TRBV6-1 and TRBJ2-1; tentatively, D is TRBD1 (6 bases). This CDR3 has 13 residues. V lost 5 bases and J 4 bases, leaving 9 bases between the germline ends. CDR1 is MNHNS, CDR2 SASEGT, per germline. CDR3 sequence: CASSHTGYNEQFF. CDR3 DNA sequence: TGTGCCAGCAGTCATACAGGGTACAATGAGCAGTTCTTC.

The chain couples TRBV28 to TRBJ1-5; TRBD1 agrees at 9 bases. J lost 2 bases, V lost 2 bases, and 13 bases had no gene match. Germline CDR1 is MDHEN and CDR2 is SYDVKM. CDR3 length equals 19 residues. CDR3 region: CASSLGEKRTGVRNQPQHF. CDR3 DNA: TGTGCCAGCAGTTTAGGAGAGAAGAGGACAGGGGTGCGCAATCAGCCCCAGCATTTT.

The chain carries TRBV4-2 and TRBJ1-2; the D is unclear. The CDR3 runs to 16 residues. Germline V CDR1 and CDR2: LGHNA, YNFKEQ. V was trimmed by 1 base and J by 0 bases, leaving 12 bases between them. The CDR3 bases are TGTGCCAGCAGCCAAGGGCCACCCCGAACTAACTATGGCTACACCTTC. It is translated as CASSQGPPRTNYGYTF.

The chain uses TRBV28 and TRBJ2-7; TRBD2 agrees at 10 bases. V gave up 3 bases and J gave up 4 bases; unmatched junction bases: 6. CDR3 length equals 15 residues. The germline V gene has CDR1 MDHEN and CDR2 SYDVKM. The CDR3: CASSLRASGSYEQYF. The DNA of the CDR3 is TGTGCCAGCAGTTTGCGGGCTAGCGGGAGTTACGAGCAGTACTTC.

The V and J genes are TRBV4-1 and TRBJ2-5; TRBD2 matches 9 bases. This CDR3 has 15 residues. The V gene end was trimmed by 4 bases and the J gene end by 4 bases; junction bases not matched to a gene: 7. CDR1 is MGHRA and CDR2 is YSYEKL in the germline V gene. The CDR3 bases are TGCGCCAGCAGCCCCCTAGCGGGATTGCGAGAGACCCAGTACTTC. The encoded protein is CASSPLAGLRETQYF.